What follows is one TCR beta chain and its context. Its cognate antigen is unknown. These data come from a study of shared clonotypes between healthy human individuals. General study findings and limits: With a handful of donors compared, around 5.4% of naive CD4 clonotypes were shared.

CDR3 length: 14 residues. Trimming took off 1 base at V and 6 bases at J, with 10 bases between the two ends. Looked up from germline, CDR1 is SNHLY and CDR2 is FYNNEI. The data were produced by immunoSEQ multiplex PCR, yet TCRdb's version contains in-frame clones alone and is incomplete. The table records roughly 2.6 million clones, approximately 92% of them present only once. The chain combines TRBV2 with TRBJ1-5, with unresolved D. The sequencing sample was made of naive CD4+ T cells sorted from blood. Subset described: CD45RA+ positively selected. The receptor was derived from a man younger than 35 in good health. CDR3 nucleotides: TGTGCCAGCAGTGAAGAAGGGTCTGTTCAGCCCCAGCATTTT. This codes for CASSEEGSVQPQHF.